This T cell receptor (beta chain) was identified during a study of blood T cells in healthy people across ages. Findings and limits, study-wide: Researchers report that TCR beta diversity correlated strongly with naive T cell percentage. Those diversity estimates obtained from one million T cells were thought to be underestimates.

CDR3 size: 14 residues. The V gene end was trimmed by 3 bases and the J gene end by 5 bases; junction bases not matched to a gene: 1. In germline, CDR1 is ENHRY, CDR2 SYGVKD. This clonotype was picked up many times. Its specificity is unknown. With a J-beta primer mix and a sample-barcoded 5' primer, a second PCR ran about 7 to 12 cycles. CDR3-containing paired-end reads numbered at least 3 million in each sample. MiXCR was run by TCRdb on the 5' RACE reads, yielding one entry per CDR3 protein. The table includes 600,000 or so distinct CDR3 sequences, 21% detected once. Samples each had at least 5 micrograms of total RNA extracted.

Sequencing was carried out using blood. This clonotype originated in a man in his 70s in good health. The chain is built from TRBV10-3 and TRBJ1-5; TRBD1 matches at 10 bases. The CDR3 DNA sequence: TGTGCCATCAGTGAAGGACAGGGGGATCAGCCCCAGCATTTT. This gives the protein CAISEGQGDQPQHF.